This section outlines one T cell receptor beta chain sequence together with its context. Its specificity is unknown. None of the glioblastoma patients had an isocitrate dehydrogenase mutation. PBMC were collected before vaccination, two weeks after the third vaccination, and at progression. The germline gives CDR1 MGHDK, CDR2 SYGVNS. Losses at the gene ends were 3 bases for V and 6 bases for J; bases not matched to a gene: 6. This CDR3 has 15 amino acids. Input was 2 ug genomic DNA, or all available if less. The data were produced by immunoSEQ multiplex PCR, yet TCRdb's version contains in-frame clones alone and is incomplete. The table has roughly 98,000 clones, more than 75% seen once; the top ten hold approximately 14%. The source of the sample is a study of glioma-infiltrating T cells after dendritic cell vaccination. Points from the study as a whole: Only a small number of patients had complete blood and tumor samples.

The sample here was blood, taken before dendritic cell vaccination. J is TRBJ2-7 and V is TRBV25-1, with 12 bases that match TRBD1. The sequence was obtained from a human donor with glioblastoma. The DNA for the CDR3 is TGTGCCAGCAGTGATCCGGGACAGGGGGCGAGCGAGCAGTACTTC. Its translation: CASSDPGQGASEQYF.